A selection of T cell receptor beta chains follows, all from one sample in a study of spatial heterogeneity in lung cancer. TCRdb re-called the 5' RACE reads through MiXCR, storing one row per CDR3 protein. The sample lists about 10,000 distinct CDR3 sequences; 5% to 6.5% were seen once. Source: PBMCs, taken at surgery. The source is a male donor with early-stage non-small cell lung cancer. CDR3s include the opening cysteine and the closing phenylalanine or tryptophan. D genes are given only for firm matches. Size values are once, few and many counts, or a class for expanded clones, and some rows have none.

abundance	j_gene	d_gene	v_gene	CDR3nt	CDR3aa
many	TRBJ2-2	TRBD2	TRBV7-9	TGTGCCAGCAGCCACTGGACTAGCGGTGACACCGGGGAGCTGTTTTTT	CASSHWTSGDTGELFF
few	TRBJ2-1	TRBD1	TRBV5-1	TGCGCCAGCAGCAGCGGGGACAGGGTACAGAATGAGCAGTTCTTC	CASSSGDRVQNEQFF
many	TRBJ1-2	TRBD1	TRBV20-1	TGCAGTGCCGCCCCCAGTGGACAGGGGTACAATGGTGGCTACACCTTC	CSAAPSGQGYNGGYTF
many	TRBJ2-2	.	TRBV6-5	TGTGCCAGCAGTTACCTAGTCGGGGAGCTGTTTTTT	CASSYLVGELFF
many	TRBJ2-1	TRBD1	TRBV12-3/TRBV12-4	TGTGCCAGCACCGACGACAGGGTCAATGAGCAGTTCTTC	CASTDDRVNEQFF
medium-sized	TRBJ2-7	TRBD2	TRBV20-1	TGCAGTGCTAGCGGGAGGACCTCCTACGAGCAGTACTTC	CSASGRTSYEQYF
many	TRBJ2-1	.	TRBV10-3	TGTGCCATCAGTGAGTCGAGCATCAATGAGCAGTTCTTC	CAISESSINEQFF
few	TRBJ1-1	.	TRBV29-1	TGCAGCGTTTGTCTGGGGGATGGGGCTTCTGAAGCTTTCTTT	CSVCLGDGASEAFF
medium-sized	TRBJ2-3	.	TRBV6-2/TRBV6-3	TGTGCCAGCAGTTCCGGACTTACAGATACGCAGTATTTT	CASSSGLTDTQYF
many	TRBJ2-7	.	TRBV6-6	TGTGCCAGCAGTCCCATAAGGGGGGGTGGCGAGCAGTACTTC	CASSPIRGGGEQYF
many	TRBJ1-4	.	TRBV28	TGTGCCAGCAGTTCGATTAATGAAAAACTGTTTTTT	CASSSINEKLFF
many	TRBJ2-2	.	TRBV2	TGTGCCAGCAGTGAGATGGCGTATGGGGCCGGGGAGCTGTTTTTT	CASSEMAYGAGELFF
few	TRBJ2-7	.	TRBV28	TGTGCCAGCACCATAGCCCACCGCTCCTACGAGCAGTACTTC	CASTIAHRSYEQYF
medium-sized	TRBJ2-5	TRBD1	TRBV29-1	TGCAGCGTTGAAGAATTCTCCGGGACAGGGGGAGAGACCCAGTACTTC	CSVEEFSGTGGETQYF
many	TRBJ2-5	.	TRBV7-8	TGTGCCAGCAGCACCAGGGGGGTCGAGACCCAGTACTTC	CASSTRGVETQYF
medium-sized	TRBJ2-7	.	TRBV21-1	TGTGCCAGCAGCAAAGCGGGACATCGAGAGCTTGGGGCCTACGAGCAGTACTTC	CASSKAGHRELGAYEQYF
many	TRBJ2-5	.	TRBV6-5	TGTGCCAGCAGTTACTCACCTCAGGGGCTACAAGAGACCCAGTACTTC	CASSYSPQGLQETQYF
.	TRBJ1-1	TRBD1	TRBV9	TGTGCCAGCAGCGCGACAGGGAGTACTGAAGCTTTCTTT	CASSATGSTEAFF
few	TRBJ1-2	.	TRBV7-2	TGTGCCAGCAGCTTAGTCCCAGAGAGCTATGGCTACACCTTC	CASSLVPESYGYTF
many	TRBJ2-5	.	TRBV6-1	TGTGCCAGCAGACCCAGGGGGGCCCCAGAGACCCAGTACTTC	CASRPRGAPETQYF
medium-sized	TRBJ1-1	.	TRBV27	TGTGCCAGCAGCCCGAAACCGAACACTGAAGCTTTCTTT	CASSPKPNTEAFF
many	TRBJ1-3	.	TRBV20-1	TGCAGTGCTAGACGGACTTACGGAAACACCATATATTTT	CSARRTYGNTIYF
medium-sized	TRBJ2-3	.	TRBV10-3	TGTGCCATCAGCGGAGACATCGAGCCCACAGATACGCAGTATTTT	CAISGDIEPTDTQYF
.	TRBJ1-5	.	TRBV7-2	TGTGCCAGCAGTTCCTCCGAGGGTCGCAATCAGCCCCAGCATTTT	CASSSSEGRNQPQHF
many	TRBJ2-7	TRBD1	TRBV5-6	TGTGCCAGCAGCGAGACAGGGGGGTACCACGAGCAGTACTTC	CASSETGGYHEQYF
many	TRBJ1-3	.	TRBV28	TGTGCCAGCAGCACGAGTAACACCATATATTTT	CASSTSNTIYF
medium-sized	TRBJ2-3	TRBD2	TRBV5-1	TGCGCCAGCAGCGAGGGACTAGCGGGAGAGGCAGATACGCAGTATTTT	CASSEGLAGEADTQYF
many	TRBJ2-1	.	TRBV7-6	TGTGCCAGCAGCTTAGGACGCAGTAACAATGAGCAGTTCTTC	CASSLGRSNNEQFF
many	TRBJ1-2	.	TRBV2	TGTGCCAGCCGTCGGAGGGAGGATGGCTACACCTTC	CASRRREDGYTF
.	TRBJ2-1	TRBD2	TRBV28	TGTGCCAGCAGTTCCCCCGGGACTAGCGGGAAGTATGAGCAGTTCTTC	CASSSPGTSGKYEQFF
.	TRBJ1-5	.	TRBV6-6	TGTGCCAGCAAGCGAAGGGAGGAGGATCAGCCCCAGCATTTT	CASKRREEDQPQHF
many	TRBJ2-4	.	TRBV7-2	TGTGCCAGCAGCTTAAAGCCCCCGGGACCGGGAAACATTCAGTACTTC	CASSLKPPGPGNIQYF
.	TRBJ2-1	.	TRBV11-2	TGTGCCAGCAGCTTAGAGTCAAACGATGAGCAGTTCTTC	CASSLESNDEQFF
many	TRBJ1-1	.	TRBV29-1	TGCAGCGTTGAAGCGGAGCTTTATTCGGAAGCTTTCTTT	CSVEAELYSEAFF
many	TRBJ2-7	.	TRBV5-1	TGCGCCAGCAGCTTTACAGGGATAAACGAGCAGTACTTC	CASSFTGINEQYF
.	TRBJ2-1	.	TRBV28	TGTGCCAGCAGCGGGGGGCCCTCCTACAATGAGCAGTTCTTC	CASSGGPSYNEQFF
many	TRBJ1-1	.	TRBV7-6	TGTGCCAGCAGCTTACGGGAGGGAACCACTGAAGCTTTCTTT	CASSLREGTTEAFF
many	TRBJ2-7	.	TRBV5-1	TGCGCCAGCAGCGAGGATGGGGGAGGTCGCGAGCAGTACTTC	CASSEDGGGREQYF
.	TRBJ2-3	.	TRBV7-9	TGTGCCAGCAGCCCCCTCTCAGATACGCAGTATTTT	CASSPLSDTQYF
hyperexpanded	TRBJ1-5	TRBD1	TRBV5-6	TGTGCCAGCAGCTTGACAGGGGCCGACAATCAGCCCCAGCATTTT	CASSLTGADNQPQHF
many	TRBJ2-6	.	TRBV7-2	TGTGCCAGCAGCCTCGGGACAACCAACGTCCTGACTTTC	CASSLGTTNVLTF
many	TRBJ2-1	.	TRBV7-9	TGTGCCAGCAGTGGCGGCTACAATGAGCAGTTCTTC	CASSGGYNEQFF
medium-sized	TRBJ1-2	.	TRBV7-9	TGTGCCAGCAGCCTGTTCTCCTTCGTCAACTCTAACTATGGCTACACCTTC	CASSLFSFVNSNYGYTF
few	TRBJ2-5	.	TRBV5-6	TGTGCCAGCAGCTTATCGGGCAACCAAGAGACCCAGTACTTC	CASSLSGNQETQYF
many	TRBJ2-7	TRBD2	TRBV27	TGTGCCAGCAGTTTAAACGGGAGGGCCCTCGAGCAGTACTTC	CASSLNGRALEQYF
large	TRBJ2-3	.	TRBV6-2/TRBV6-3	TGTGCCACCGAGGGGCCCCCCGCAGATACGCAGTATTTT	CATEGPPADTQYF
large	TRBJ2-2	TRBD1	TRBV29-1	TGCAGCGCCGAGACAGGGGAAGTGCGCAGGGAGCTGTTTTTT	CSAETGEVRRELFF
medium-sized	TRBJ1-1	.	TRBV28	TGTGCCAGCACGCTCGCATCGGGGTTAATGAACACTGAAGCTTTCTTT	CASTLASGLMNTEAFF
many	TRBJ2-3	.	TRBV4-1	TGCGCCAGCAGCCAACCGGACACTTATACGCAGTATTTT	CASSQPDTYTQYF
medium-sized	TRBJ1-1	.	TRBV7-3	TGTGCCAGCAGCTTAGGGCAGGCACGGAACACTGAAGCTTTCTTT	CASSLGQARNTEAFF
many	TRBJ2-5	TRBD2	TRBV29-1	TGCAGCGTTGAAAGTTCCCAGGGAGGGACCTACGGGCAAGAGACCCAGTACTTC	CSVESSQGGTYGQETQYF
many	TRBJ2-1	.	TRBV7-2	TGTGCCAGCACCCTCATTGGCGAGCAGTTCTTC	CASTLIGEQFF
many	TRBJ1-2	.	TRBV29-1	TGCAGCGCGGGATCACAGGAGAACTATGGCTACACCTTC	CSAGSQENYGYTF
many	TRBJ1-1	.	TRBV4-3	TGCGCCAGCAGCCTTGCCAGGGGTTGGAGCACTGAAGCTTTCTTT	CASSLARGWSTEAFF
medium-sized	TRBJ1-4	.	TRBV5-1	TGCGCCAGCAGCTTGGACGGACTGAGTCTAGAGGAAAAACTGTTTTTT	CASSLDGLSLEEKLFF
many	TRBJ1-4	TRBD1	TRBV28	TGTGCCAGCAGTGGACAGGGACGTAATGAAAAACTGTTTTTT	CASSGQGRNEKLFF